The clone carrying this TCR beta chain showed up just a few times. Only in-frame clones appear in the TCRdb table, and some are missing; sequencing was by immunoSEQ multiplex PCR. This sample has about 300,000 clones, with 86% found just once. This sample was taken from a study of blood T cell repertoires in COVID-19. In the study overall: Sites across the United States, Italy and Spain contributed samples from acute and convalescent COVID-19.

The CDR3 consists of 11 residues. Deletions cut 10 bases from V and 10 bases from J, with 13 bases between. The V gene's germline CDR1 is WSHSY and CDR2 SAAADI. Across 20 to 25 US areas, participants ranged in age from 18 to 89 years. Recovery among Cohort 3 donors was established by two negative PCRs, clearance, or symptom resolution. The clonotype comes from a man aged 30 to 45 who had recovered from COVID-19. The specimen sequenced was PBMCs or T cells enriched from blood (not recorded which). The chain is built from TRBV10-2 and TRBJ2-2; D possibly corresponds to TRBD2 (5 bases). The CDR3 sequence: CATFGGSELFF. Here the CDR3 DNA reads TGCGCCACCTTCGGCGGGTCGGAGCTGTTTTTT.